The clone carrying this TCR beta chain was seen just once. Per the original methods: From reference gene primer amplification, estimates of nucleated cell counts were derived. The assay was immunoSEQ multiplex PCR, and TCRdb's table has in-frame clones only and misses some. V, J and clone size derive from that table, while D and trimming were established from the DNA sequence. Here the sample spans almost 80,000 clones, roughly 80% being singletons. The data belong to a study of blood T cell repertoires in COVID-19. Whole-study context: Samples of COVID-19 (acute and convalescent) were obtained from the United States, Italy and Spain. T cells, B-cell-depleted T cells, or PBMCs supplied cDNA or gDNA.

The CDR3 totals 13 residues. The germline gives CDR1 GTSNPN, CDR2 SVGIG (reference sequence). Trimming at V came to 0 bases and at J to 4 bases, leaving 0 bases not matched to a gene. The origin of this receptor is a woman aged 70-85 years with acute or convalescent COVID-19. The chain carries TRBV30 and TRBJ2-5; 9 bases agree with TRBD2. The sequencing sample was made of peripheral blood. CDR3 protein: CAWSVAGGETQYF. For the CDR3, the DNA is TGTGCCTGGAGTGTAGCGGGAGGAGAGACCCAGTACTTC.